This T cell receptor beta chain is from a study of shared clonotypes between healthy human individuals. Looking at the study overall: Samples came from two female and three male donors aged 18 to 49.

CD45RO negativity and positive selection for CCR7 defined naive CD8 cells, a population that excluded terminally differentiated effector memory CD45RA+ cells. Each sorted subset replicate got 200 ng genomic DNA, tens of thousands of genomes. Sequencing used immunoSEQ multiplex PCR; TCRdb keeps in-frame clones, though not all of them. Among more than 2 million clones, around 93% were seen once, and the ten largest hold about 1.6%. This CDR3 is 15 amino acids long. Trimming left V 6 bases short and J 0 bases short, with 13 bases between. Per the germline V gene, CDR1 is LNHDA and CDR2 is SQIVND (reference sequence).

The V call is TRBV19, the J call TRBJ2-3; D is ambiguous. The source material was naive CD8+ T cells from PBMCs. This clonotype originated in a man aged 18 to 30 in good health. Some clones in this sample may be carry-over from other donors' samples. The CDR3 spells CASRSRAHSTDTQYF. The CDR3 DNA follows: TGTGCCAGTAGGAGTCGGGCTCACAGCACAGATACGCAGTATTTT.